This T cell receptor (beta chain) was recovered during a study of human thymus T cells. Generated by immunoSEQ multiplex PCR, the TCRdb table keeps only in-frame clones and is missing some. The sample holds about 120,000 clones; around 96% are singletons and the top ten take 0.024%. The CDR3 length is 13 residues. Trimming removed 5 bases from V and 10 bases from J; junction bases left unmatched: 6. Germline V CDR1 and CDR2: SEHNR, FQNEAQ (reference sequence). Obtained as resections during corrective heart surgery, the thymus tissue was then studied. Healthy Finnish infants undergoing corrective surgery for congenital heart defects were the donors.

The clonotype comes from a boy under two years old with a congenital heart defect but otherwise immunologically healthy. The rearrangement joins TRBV7-9 to TRBJ2-1; 9 bases match TRBD2. Sequencing input: thymus tissue. CDR3 in DNA: TGTGCCAGCAGCCCTTCACTAGCGGGCGAGCAGTTCTTC. This translates into CASSPSLAGEQFF.